These 21 T cell receptor beta chains were all obtained from the same sample, sequenced in a study of T cells in localized non-small cell lung cancer. The repertoire was sequenced with immunoSEQ multiplex PCR; TCRdb's copy has only in-frame clones and lacks some. This table has around 1,200 clones, more than 20% appearing once. Sample: lung tumor tissue, taken before any cancer treatment. The receptor set was obtained from a male donor at least 60 years old with stage II lung adenocarcinoma.

This sequence joins TRBV15 and TRBJ2-3; D gene ambiguous. V was shortened by 0 bases and J by 3 bases, with 7 bases between the two germline ends. The germline V gene has CDR1 LNHNV and CDR2 YYDKDF (reference sequence). This CDR3 has 14 residues. The CDR3 DNA reads as TGTGCCACCAGCAGAGATTTTGGTACAGATACGCAGTATTTT. This gives the protein CATSRDFGTDTQYF. Together with reference TRBV15 and TRBJ2-3, the CDR3 gives the full variable domain: DAMVIQNPRYQVTQFGKPVTLSCSQTLNHNVMYWYQQKSSQAPKLLFHYYDKDFNNEADTPDNFQSRRPNTSFCFLDIRSPGLGDTAMYLCATSRDFGTDTQYFGPGTRLTVL.

The chain has TRBV11-3 and TRBJ2-5, with 13 bases matching TRBD2. J was trimmed by 5 bases and V by 3 bases; bases with no gene match: 9. This CDR3 region has 17 residues. The germline gives CDR1 SGHNT, CDR2 YENEEA. CDR3 sequence reads: CASSLILAGGEGETQYF. The CDR3 DNA reads TGTGCCAGCAGCTTGATACTAGCGGGAGGGGAAGGGGAGACCCAGTACTTC.

Only a few counts were recorded for this clone. The chain is built from TRBV11-3 and TRBJ2-1; 10 positions match TRBD1. From germline, CDR1 is SGHNT and CDR2 YENEEA. V trimming: 5 bases; J trimming: 3 bases; junction bases outside the gene matches: 4. The length of the CDR3 is 15 residues. The CDR3 sequence: CASSPGTGDYNEQFF. The CDR3 nucleotides are TGTGCCAGCAGCCCCGGGACAGGGGACTACAATGAGCAGTTCTTC.

The V and J genes are TRBV10-2 and TRBJ2-5; 7 bases are a match to TRBD2. CDR3 size: 14 residues. Germline V gene sequence: CDR1 WSHSY, CDR2 SAAADI. V lost 5 bases, J lost 5 bases, and 8 bases stayed unmatched. The chain's CDR3 is CASSPGLVWETQYF. The CDR3 DNA follows: TGCGCCAGCAGTCCTGGACTAGTCTGGGAGACCCAGTACTTC.

The V and J genes are TRBV18 and TRBJ1-4; 9 bases line up with TRBD1. Trimming took 1 base from V and 7 from J; bases not matched to a gene: 4. CDR1 and CDR2 from the germline V gene are KGHSH and LQKENI. There are 15 residues in the CDR3. CDR3 sequence: CASSPRVDRGEKLFF. CDR3 DNA sequence: TGTGCCAGCTCACCACGGGTGGACAGGGGTGAAAAACTGTTTTTT.

The sample holds a few counts of this clone. V gene TRBV6-8 combines with J gene TRBJ2-3, with 12 nucleotides matching TRBD1. CDR3 length equals 15 residues. V dropped 5 bases and J dropped 6; count of bases not matched to a gene: 6. CDR1 is MNHGY and CDR2 is SAAAGT in the germline V gene. The CDR3 region is CASSVGTGGEDTQYF. The CDR3 DNA reads TGTGCCAGCAGTGTAGGGACAGGGGGCGAGGATACGCAGTATTTT.

The table lists this clone with a few counts. This chain links TRBV5-1 with TRBJ1-3; 8 bases are shared with TRBD1. Germline V gives CDR1 SGHRS, CDR2 YFSETQ. This CDR3 is 16 amino acids long. Trimming cost V 0 bases and J 6 bases; bases outside gene matches: 8. The CDR3 nucleotides read TGCGCCAGCAGCTTGGAATCCCAGGGGGCTGAAAACACCATATATTTT. Translated, it gives CASSLESQGAENTIYF.

CDR3: CASSLAGGAGTYEQYF. The DNA of the CDR3 is TGTGCCAGTAGCCTCGCGGGGGGCGCGGGGACCTACGAGCAGTACTTC. The chain joins TRBV19 to TRBJ2-7; 8 nucleotides match TRBD2. J lost 2 bases, V lost 6 bases, and 12 bases had no gene match. CDR1 LNHDA and CDR2 SQIVND come from the germline V gene (reference sequence). The CDR3 length is 16 residues.

The V and J genes are TRBV12-5 and TRBJ2-7, with D unresolved. The CDR3 totals 12 residues. Germline CDR1 is LGHNT and CDR2 is FRNRAP. The V end was cut by 2 bases, the J end by 12 bases, with 14 bases between. The CDR3 coding sequence is TGTGCTAGTGGTTTGCCCCGCTCAACGCGGTACTTC. It codes for CASGLPRSTRYF.

The rearrangement links TRBV11-3 to TRBJ1-6; D unclear. The CDR3 loop spans 15 amino acids. Germline values: CDR1 SGHNT, CDR2 YENEEA. Trimming shortened V by 3 bases and J by 6 bases, and 12 bases separated the two germline ends. The CDR3 coding sequence is TGTGCCAGCAGCTTGGTATGGGAATCTAATTCACCCCTCCACTTT. It specifies CASSLVWESNSPLHF.

Turning to this clone: At one end, the junction sequence differs from germline, possibly due to a read error. The chain links TRBV23-1 to TRBJ2-7; the match to TRBD2 covers 9 bases. TRBV23-1 is noted as an ORF with a role that remains uncertain. This CDR3 region has 13 residues. In DNA, the CDR3 is TGCGCCAGCAGCGGAAGGACTAGCGAGGGGACCCTGTTC. Translating gives CASSGRTSEGTLF.

The chain couples TRBV5-1 to TRBJ2-1; TRBD1 matches at 10 bases. CDR1 SGHRS and CDR2 YFSETQ come from the germline V gene. Trimming took 4 bases from V and 2 from J; bases not matched to a gene: 3. The CDR3 totals 15 residues. This CDR3 reads CASSQGQGTYNEQFF. As DNA, the CDR3 is TGCGCCAGCAGCCAGGGACAGGGGACCTACAATGAGCAGTTCTTC.

This clone came up a few times. This rearrangement joins TRBV11-3 to TRBJ2-1, with 10 bases that match TRBD2. The length of the CDR3 is 17 residues. The V segment lost 3 bases and the J segment 5 bases; nucleotides outside the gene matches: 10. CDR1 is SGHNT, CDR2 YENEEA, per germline. The CDR3 protein is CASSFRLAGGDNNEQFF. CDR3 DNA: TGTGCCAGCAGCTTCCGACTAGCGGGTGGGGACAACAATGAGCAGTTCTTC.

Only a few counts were recorded for this clone. This chain connects TRBV9 to TRBJ1-3; D remains ambiguous. From germline, CDR1 is SGDLS and CDR2 YYNGEE. Trimming took off 0 bases at V and 4 bases at J, with 5 bases between the two ends. The CDR3 spans 13 residues. For the CDR3, the DNA is TGTGCCAGCAGCGTAGTCGGCGGAAACACCATATATTTT. Its translation is CASSVVGGNTIYF.

The chain is built from TRBV5-1 and TRBJ2-1; tentatively, D is TRBD2 (5 bases). Germline V gene data show CDR1 as SGHRS and CDR2 as YFSETQ. V shed 3 bases and J shed 8 bases, with 18 bases lying between them. The CDR3 is made up of 15 amino acids. This CDR3 is CASSSQGSNWDEQFF. For the CDR3, the DNA is TGCGCCAGCAGCTCCCAAGGGAGCAATTGGGATGAGCAGTTCTTC.

This clone was counted only a few times. The gene calls are TRBV11-3 and TRBJ2-7; D is undetermined. V was cut by 3 bases and J by 2 bases, with 20 bases left in between. Germline V gene lookup returns CDR1 SGHNT and CDR2 YENEEA. CDR3 length: 17 residues. The CDR3 DNA reads as TGTGCCAGCAGCTTGGCGTCAGCAACGGCTGGTCCCTACGAGCAGTACTTC. This sequence encodes CASSLASATAGPYEQYF.

The J gene is TRBJ2-7, the V gene TRBV18; no clear D. The CDR3 extends over 14 amino acids. V gave up 5 bases and J gave up 2 bases, with 13 bases separating them. Germline CDR1 reads KGHSH; CDR2 reads LQKENI. Here the CDR3 reads CASSDLRTAYEQYF. CDR3 in DNA: TGTGCCAGCTCAGATCTACGCACCGCCTACGAGCAGTACTTC.

The chain has TRBV30 and TRBJ1-4; maybe TRBD1 (5 bases). Trimming stripped 5 bases from V and 7 bases from J, with 17 bases between. CDR1 and CDR2 from the germline V gene are GTSNPN and SVGIG (reference sequence). There are 14 residues in the CDR3. The CDR3 coding sequence is TGTGCCTGGGGGCGCCAGGGCCTTAGTGAAAAACTGTTTTTT. This sequence encodes CAWGRQGLSEKLFF.

This clone is termed medium-sized. The gene calls are TRBV6-8 and TRBJ1-5; tentatively, D is TRBD1 (5 bases). The germline CDR1 and CDR2 sequences are MNHGY and SAAAGT. V lost 6 bases to trimming and J lost 5 bases, with 17 bases between them. This CDR3 is 15 amino acids long. CDR3: CASRYRDGPYQPQHF. The CDR3 DNA is TGTGCCAGCAGATACCGGGACGGACCGTATCAGCCCCAGCATTTT.

This rearrangement joins TRBV12-5 to TRBJ1-6; TRBD1 matches at 8 bases. From germline, CDR1 is LGHNT and CDR2 FRNRAP. CDR3 length: 13 residues. The CDR3: CASGSGGFSPLHF. DNA for the CDR3: TGTGCCAGCGGCTCAGGGGGCTTTTCACCCCTCCACTTT.

By share of the sample, this clone is medium-sized (0.01 to 0.1%). The J gene is TRBJ2-7, the V gene TRBV11-3; D possibly matches TRBD1 or TRBD2 (5 bases each). The germline V gene encodes CDR1 SGHNT and CDR2 YENEEA. V lost 2 bases to trimming and J lost 3 bases, with 14 bases between them. This CDR3 has 15 amino acids. CDR3 residues: CASSLISGRVYEQYF. CDR3 in DNA: TGTGCCAGCAGCTTAATCTCGGGGCGAGTCTACGAGCAGTACTTC. The variable domain in full, completed from reference TRBV11-3 and TRBJ2-7, reads EAGVVQSPRYKIIEKKQPVAFWCNPISGHNTLYWYLQNLGQGPELLIRYENEEAVDDSQLPKDRFSAERLKGVDSTLKIQPAELGDSAVYLCASSLISGRVYEQYFGPGTRLTVT.